A selection of T cell receptor beta chains follows, all from one sample in a study of cytomegalovirus exposure and HLA in healthy donors. Here immunoSEQ multiplex PCR was the method, and the copy in TCRdb shows in-frame clones only, minus some. The sample records about 180,000 clones, 70% to 85% being singletons. The material sequenced was PBMCs. The receptor set was obtained from a human donor in good health. Each CDR3 is given with its conserved first and last residue. D genes are given only for firm matches. Size values are once, few and many counts, or a class for expanded clones, and some rows have none.

D	J	size	V	length	CDR3	DNA
TRBD1	TRBJ2-7	-	TRBV7-9	14	CASSLGQGEGEQYF	TGTGCCAGCAGCCTAGGACAGGGTGAGGGCGAGCAGTACTTC
TRBD1	TRBJ2-7	few	TRBV11-2	14	CASSLGQGAGEQYF	TGTGCCAGCAGCTTAGGGCAGGGGGCTGGTGAGCAGTACTTC
-	TRBJ2-1	-	TRBV4-3	15	CASSQETGVNNEQFF	TGCGCCAGCAGCCAAGAGACGGGGGTTAACAATGAGCAGTTCTTC
-	TRBJ2-1	-	TRBV7-3	14	CASSSGLRRDEQFF	TGTGCCAGCAGCTCGGGACTGCGGAGGGACGAGCAGTTCTTC
-	TRBJ2-3	-	TRBV30	14	CAWSQGQNTDTQYF	TGTGCCTGGAGTCAGGGGCAGAACACAGATACGCAGTATTTT
-	TRBJ1-1	-	TRBV5-1	13	CASTYGGNTEAFF	TGCGCCAGCACCTACGGGGGGAACACTGAAGCTTTCTTT
-	TRBJ2-7	few	TRBV6-5	14	CASGQTGRSYEQYF	TGTGCCTCGGGGCAGACAGGTCGGTCCTACGAGCAGTACTTC
-	TRBJ1-6	once	TRBV7-7	14	CASSLEDSNSPLHF	TGTGCTAGCAGCTTAGAGGACAGCAATTCACCCCTCCACTTT
TRBD1	TRBJ2-7	-	TRBV2	12	CASIRDSYEQYF	TGTGCCAGCATTAGGGACAGTTACGAGCAGTACTTC
TRBD1	TRBJ2-7	-	TRBV7-2	13	CASSRDRDNEQYF	TGTGCCAGCAGCCGGGACAGGGATAACGAGCAGTACTTC
-	TRBJ1-1	-	TRBV7-9	14	CASSRMGGGSEAFF	TGTGCCAGCAGCCGAATGGGGGGGGGCAGTGAAGCTTTCTTT
TRBD1	TRBJ2-7	-	TRBV19	15	CASRPTGPPSYEQYF	TGTGCCAGTAGACCGACAGGGCCACCGTCCTACGAGCAGTACTTC
TRBD1	TRBJ1-4	-	TRBV5-1	15	CASSYRGGANEKLFF	TGCGCCAGCAGCTACAGGGGGGGGGCTAATGAAAAACTGTTTTTT
TRBD2	TRBJ2-2	-	TRBV7-8	18	CASSPPRWGGMNTGELFF	TGTGCCAGCAGCCCGCCCCGTTGGGGGGGAATGAACACCGGGGAGCTGTTTTTT
-	TRBJ1-1	-	TRBV6-5	13	CASRRGSNTEAFF	TGTGCCAGCAGAAGAGGCAGTAACACTGAAGCTTTCTTT
TRBD1	TRBJ1-2	-	TRBV19	16	CASFPLYRGRQDGYTF	TGTGCCAGTTTCCCGCTGTACAGGGGAAGGCAGGATGGCTACACCTTC
TRBD1	TRBJ2-2	-	TRBV19	14	CASSRQGAGGELFF	TGTGCCAGTAGTCGACAGGGGGCAGGTGGGGAGCTGTTTTTT
-	TRBJ2-7	-	TRBV5-4	13	CASSLDQPGEQYF	TGTGCCAGCAGCTTGGACCAGCCAGGCGAGCAGTACTTC
TRBD1	TRBJ1-2	-	TRBV19	16	CASSIESGTGAYGYTF	TGTGCCAGTAGTATAGAATCCGGGACAGGGGCCTATGGCTACACCTTC
TRBD1	TRBJ1-1	-	TRBV7-3	13	CASSRTGNTEAFF	TGTGCCAGCAGCCGGACAGGGAACACTGAAGCTTTCTTT
-	TRBJ2-7	-	TRBV11-3	13	CASSLGSVYEQYF	TGTGCCAGCAGCTTAGGTTCAGTATACGAGCAGTACTTC
TRBD1	TRBJ1-5	few	TRBV28	16	CASSHRTGLSNQPQHF	TGTGCCAGCAGTCATCGGACAGGGTTGAGCAATCAGCCCCAGCATTTT
-	TRBJ2-7	-	TRBV9	15	CASSVGRGPVYEQYF	TGTGCCAGCAGCGTAGGGCGGGGCCCCGTCTACGAGCAGTACTTC
-	TRBJ1-2	-	TRBV19	16	CASIKAYRDEDDGYTF	TGTGCCAGTATCAAAGCATACAGGGACGAGGATGATGGCTACACCTTC